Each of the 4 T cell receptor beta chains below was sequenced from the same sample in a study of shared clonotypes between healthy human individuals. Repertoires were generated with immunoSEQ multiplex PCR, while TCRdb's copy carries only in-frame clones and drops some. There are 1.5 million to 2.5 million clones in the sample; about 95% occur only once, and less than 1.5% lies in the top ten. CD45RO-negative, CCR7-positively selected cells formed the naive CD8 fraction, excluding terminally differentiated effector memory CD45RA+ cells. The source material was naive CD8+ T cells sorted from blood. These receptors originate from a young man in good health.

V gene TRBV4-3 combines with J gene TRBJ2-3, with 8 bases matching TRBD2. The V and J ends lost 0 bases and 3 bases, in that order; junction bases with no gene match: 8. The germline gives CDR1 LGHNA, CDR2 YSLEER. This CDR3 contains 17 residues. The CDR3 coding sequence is TGCGCCAGCAGCCAAGATGCGGGGGGAGGGCCGACAGATACGCAGTATTTT. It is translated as CASSQDAGGGPTDTQYF.

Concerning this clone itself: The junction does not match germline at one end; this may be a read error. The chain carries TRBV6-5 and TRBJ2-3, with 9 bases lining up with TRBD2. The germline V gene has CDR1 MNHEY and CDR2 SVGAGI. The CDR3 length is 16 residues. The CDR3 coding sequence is TGTGCCAGCAGTCACTCACTAGCGGGCCCCACAGATACGCAGTATTTT. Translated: CASSHSLAGPTDTQYF.

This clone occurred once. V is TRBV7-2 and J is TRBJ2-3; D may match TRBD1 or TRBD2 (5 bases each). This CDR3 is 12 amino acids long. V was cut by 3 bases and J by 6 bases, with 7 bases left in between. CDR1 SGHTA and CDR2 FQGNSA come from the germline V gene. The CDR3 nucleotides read TGTGCCAGCAGCTTCTGGGGGGATACGCAGTATTTT. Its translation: CASSFWGDTQYF.

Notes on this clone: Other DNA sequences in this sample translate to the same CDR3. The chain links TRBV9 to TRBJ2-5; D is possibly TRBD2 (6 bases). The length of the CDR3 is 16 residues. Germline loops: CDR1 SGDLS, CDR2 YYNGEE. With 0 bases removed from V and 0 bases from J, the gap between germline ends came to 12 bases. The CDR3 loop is CASSVVGSGYQETQYF. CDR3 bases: TGTGCCAGCAGCGTAGTGGGTAGCGGTTACCAAGAGACCCAGTACTTC.